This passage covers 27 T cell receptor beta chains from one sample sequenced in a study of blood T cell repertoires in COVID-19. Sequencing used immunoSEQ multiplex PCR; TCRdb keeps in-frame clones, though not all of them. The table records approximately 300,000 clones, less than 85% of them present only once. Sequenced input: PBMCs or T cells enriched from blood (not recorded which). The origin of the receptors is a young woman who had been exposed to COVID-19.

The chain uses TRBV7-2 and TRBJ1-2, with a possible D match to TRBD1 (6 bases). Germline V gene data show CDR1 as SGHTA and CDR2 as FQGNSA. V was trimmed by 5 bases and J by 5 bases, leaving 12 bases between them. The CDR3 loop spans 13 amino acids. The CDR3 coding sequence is TGTGCCAGCAGCCCTCCGGACAGATATGGCTACACCTTC. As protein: CASSPPDRYGYTF.

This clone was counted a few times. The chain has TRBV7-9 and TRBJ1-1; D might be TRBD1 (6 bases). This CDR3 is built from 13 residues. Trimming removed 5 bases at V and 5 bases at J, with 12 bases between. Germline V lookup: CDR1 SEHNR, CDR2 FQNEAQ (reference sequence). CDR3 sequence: CASSPGVATEAFF. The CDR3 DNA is TGTGCCAGCAGCCCAGGGGTCGCGACTGAAGCTTTCTTT.

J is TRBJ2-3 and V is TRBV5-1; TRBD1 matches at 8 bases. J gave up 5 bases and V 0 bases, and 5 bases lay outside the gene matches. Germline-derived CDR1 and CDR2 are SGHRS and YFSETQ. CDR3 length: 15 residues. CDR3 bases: TGCGCCAGCAGCTTGGATCAGGGGGCGAGAGATACGCAGTATTTT. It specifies CASSLDQGARDTQYF.

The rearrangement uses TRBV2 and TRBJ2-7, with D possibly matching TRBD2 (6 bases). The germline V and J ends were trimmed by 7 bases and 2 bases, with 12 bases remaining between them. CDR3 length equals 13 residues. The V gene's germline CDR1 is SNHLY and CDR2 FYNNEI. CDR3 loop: CASTLGGPYEQYF. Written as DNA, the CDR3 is TGTGCCAGCACCCTGGGAGGCCCCTACGAGCAGTACTTC.

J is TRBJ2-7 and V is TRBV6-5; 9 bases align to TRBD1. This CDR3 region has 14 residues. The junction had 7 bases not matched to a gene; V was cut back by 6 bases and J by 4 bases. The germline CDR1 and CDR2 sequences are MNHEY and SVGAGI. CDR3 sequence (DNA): TGTGCCAGCAGCACAGGGACAGGGCGTTACGAGCAGTACTTC. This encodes CASSTGTGRYEQYF.

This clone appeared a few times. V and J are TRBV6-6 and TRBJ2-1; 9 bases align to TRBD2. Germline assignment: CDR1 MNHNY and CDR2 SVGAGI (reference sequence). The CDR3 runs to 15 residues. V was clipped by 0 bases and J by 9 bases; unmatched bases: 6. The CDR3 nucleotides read TGTGCCAGCAGTTACTCTCTCGGACTAGCGACTGAGCAGTTCTTC. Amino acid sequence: CASSYSLGLATEQFF.

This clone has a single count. As DNA, the CDR3 is TGTGCCAGCAGCTTCTGGGGGGGGGATTCCTACGAGCAGTACTTC. Amino acid sequence: CASSFWGGDSYEQYF. The chain uses TRBV7-2 and TRBJ2-7, with 7 bases aligning to TRBD2. This CDR3 is 15 amino acids long. The ends lost 3 bases at V and 1 base at J; junction bases unmatched: 6. Germline CDR1 and CDR2: SGHTA and FQGNSA.

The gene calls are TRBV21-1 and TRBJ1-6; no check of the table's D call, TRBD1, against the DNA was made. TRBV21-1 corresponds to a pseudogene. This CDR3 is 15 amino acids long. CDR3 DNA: TGTGCCAGCAGCACCCCGGGTGGACAAAATTCACCCCTCCACTTT. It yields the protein CASSTPGGQNSPLHF.

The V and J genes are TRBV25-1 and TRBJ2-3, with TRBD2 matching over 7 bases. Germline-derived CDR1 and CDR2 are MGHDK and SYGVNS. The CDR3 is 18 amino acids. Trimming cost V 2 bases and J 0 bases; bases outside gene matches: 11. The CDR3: CASSESRLAGPSTDTQYF. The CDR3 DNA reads TGTGCCAGCAGTGAAAGTAGACTAGCTGGACCAAGCACAGATACGCAGTATTTT.

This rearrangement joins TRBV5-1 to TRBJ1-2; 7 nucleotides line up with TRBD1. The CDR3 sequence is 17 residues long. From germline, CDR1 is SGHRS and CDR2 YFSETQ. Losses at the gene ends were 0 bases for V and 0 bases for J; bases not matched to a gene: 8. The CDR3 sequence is CASSLGLGTDSNYGYTF. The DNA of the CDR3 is TGCGCCAGCAGCTTGGGTCTCGGGACAGACTCTAACTATGGCTACACCTTC.

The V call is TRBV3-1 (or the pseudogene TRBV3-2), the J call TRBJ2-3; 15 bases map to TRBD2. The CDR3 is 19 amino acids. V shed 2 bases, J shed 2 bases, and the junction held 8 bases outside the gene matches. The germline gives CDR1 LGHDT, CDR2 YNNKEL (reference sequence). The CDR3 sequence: CASSQPVGTSGGPTDTQYF. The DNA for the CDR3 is TGTGCCAGCAGCCAACCGGTCGGGACTAGCGGGGGGCCCACAGATACGCAGTATTTT.

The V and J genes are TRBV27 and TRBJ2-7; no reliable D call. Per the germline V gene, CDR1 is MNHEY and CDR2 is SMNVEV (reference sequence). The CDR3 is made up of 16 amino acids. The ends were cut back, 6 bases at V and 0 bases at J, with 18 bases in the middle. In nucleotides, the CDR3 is TGTGCCAGCAGCCAGCGCGGAGAGCCAAGCTCCTACGAGCAGTACTTC. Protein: CASSQRGEPSSYEQYF.

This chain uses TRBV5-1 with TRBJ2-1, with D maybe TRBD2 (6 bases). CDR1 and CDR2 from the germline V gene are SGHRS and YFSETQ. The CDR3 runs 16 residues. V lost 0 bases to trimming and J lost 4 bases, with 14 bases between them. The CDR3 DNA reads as TGCGCCAGCAGCTTGGTTTCTGCGGGAAGATACAATGAGCAGTTCTTC. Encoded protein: CASSLVSAGRYNEQFF.

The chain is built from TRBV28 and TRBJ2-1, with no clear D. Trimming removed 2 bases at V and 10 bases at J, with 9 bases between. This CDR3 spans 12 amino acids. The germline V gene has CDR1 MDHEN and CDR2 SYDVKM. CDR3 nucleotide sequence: TGTGCCAGCAGTTTACAGGTCGAGGAGCAGTTCTTC. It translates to CASSLQVEEQFF.

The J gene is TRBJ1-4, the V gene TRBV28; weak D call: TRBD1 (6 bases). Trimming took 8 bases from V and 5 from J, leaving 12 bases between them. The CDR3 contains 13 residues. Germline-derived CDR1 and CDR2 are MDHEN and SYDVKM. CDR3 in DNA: TGTGCCAGCTTTACAGGGCCGAATGAAAAACTGTTTTTT. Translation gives CASFTGPNEKLFF.

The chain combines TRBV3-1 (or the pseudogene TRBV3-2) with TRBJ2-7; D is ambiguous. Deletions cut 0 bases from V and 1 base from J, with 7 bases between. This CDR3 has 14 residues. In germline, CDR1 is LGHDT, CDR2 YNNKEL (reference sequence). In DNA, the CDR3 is TGTGCCAGCAGCCAAGATCTGGCTTCCTACGAGCAGTACTTC. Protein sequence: CASSQDLASYEQYF.

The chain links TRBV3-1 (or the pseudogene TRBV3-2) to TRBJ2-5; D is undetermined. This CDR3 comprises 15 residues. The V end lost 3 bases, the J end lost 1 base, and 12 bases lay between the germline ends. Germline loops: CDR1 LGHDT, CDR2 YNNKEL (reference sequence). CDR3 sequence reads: CASSHGHLTQETQYF. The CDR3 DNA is TGTGCCAGCAGCCATGGTCACCTAACCCAAGAGACCCAGTACTTC.

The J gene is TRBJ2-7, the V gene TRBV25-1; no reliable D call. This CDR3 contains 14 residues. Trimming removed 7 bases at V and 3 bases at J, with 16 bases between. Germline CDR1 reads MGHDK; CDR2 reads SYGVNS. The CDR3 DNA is TGTGCCAGCATATTTGTAGCATCGAACTACGAGCAGTACTTC. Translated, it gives CASIFVASNYEQYF.

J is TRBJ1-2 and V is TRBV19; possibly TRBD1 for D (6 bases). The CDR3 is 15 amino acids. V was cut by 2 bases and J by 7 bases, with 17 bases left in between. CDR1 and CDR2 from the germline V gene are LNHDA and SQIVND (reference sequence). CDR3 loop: CASSILTGLRTGYTF. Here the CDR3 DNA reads TGTGCCAGTAGTATATTAACAGGGTTGAGAACTGGCTACACCTTC.

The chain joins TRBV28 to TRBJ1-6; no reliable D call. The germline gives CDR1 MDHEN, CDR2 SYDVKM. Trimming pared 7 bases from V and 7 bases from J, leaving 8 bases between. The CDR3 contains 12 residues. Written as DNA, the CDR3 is TGTGCCAGCATTTCCCAGAATTCACCCCTCCACTTT. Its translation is CASISQNSPLHF.

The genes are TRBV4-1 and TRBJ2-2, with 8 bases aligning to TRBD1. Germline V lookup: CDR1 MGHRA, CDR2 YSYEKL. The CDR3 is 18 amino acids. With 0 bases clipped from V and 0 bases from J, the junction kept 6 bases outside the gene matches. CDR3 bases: TGCGCCAGCAGCCAAGAATGGCAGGGGGCCTCGAACACCGGGGAGCTGTTTTTT. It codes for CASSQEWQGASNTGELFF.

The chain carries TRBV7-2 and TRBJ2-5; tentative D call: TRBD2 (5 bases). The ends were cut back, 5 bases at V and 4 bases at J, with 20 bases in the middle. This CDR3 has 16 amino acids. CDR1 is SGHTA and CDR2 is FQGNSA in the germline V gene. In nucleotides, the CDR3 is TGTGCCAGCAGCGGATTATTAGTCGGGAAGGGAGAGACCCAGTACTTC. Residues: CASSGLLVGKGETQYF.

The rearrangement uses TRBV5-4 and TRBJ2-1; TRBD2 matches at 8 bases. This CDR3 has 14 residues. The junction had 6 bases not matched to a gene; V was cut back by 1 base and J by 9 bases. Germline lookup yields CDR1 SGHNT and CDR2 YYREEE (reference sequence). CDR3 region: CASSLREGHSEQFF. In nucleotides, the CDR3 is TGTGCCAGCAGCTTGCGGGAGGGCCATAGTGAGCAGTTCTTC.

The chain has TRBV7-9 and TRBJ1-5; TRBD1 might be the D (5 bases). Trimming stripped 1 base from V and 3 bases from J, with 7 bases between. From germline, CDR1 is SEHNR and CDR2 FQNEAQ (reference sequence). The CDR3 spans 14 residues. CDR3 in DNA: TGTGCCAGCAGCTTAGGGGGCCTCAATCAGCCCCAGCATTTT. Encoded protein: CASSLGGLNQPQHF.

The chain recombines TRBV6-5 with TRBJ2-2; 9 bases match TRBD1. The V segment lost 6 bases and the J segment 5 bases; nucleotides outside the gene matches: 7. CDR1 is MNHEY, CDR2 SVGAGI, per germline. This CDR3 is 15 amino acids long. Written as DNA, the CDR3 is TGTGCCAGCAGGCGAGGGGACAGGGTGACCGGGGAGCTGTTTTTT. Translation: CASRRGDRVTGELFF.

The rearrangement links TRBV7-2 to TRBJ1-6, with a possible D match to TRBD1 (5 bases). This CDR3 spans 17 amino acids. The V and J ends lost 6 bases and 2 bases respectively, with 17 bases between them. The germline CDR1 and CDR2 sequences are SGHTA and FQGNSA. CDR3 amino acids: CASRPPRGGAYNSPLHF. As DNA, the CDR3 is TGTGCCAGCAGACCTCCCCGGGGGGGGGCCTATAATTCACCCCTCCACTTT.

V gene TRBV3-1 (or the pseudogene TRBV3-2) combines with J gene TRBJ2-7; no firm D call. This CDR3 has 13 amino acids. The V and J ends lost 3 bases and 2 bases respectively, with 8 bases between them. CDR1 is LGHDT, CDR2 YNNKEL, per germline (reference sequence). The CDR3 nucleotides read TGTGCCAGCAGCCATGTTGGCCCCTACGAGCAGTACTTC. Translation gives CASSHVGPYEQYF.